A single sample gave rise to the 23 T cell receptor beta chains below, sequenced in a study of T cells in Graves' hyperthyroidism and ophthalmopathy. Researchers took RNA transcripts and amplified the TCR beta CDR3 regions from them. The primer set for the first-round RT-PCR of the TCR CDR3 was HTBI. TCRdb re-called the multiplex PCR reads with MiXCR, one entry per CDR3 protein. The sample lists a few hundred thousand distinct CDR3 sequences, under 25% seen once, with 45% to 55% in the top ten. Source material: blood. The receptors here all came from a woman aged 70-85 years with Graves' ophthalmopathy.

This clonotype was seen a few times. The chain uses TRBV6-1 and TRBJ1-1; 7 bases line up with TRBD1. Germline V gene data show CDR1 as MNHNS and CDR2 as SASEGT. The V segment lost 5 bases and the J segment 2 bases; nucleotides outside the gene matches: 5. CDR3 size: 14 residues. The CDR3 region has the DNA TGTGCCAGCAGTACAAGACAGGGAAACACTGAAGCTTTCTTT. Residues: CASSTRQGNTEAFF.

This clonotype was observed a few times. This chain connects TRBV20-1 to TRBJ2-5; possible D gene TRBD1, 5 bases. The CDR3 length is 12 residues. CDR1 is DFQATT, CDR2 SNEGSKA, per germline (reference sequence). Trimming cost V 6 bases and J 5 bases, with 13 bases left between them. This chain's CDR3 is CSAPGHSETQYF. Written as DNA, the CDR3 is TGCAGTGCACCAGGACATAGCGAGACCCAGTACTTC.

The J gene is TRBJ2-1, the V gene TRBV6-5; 7 bases are shared with TRBD1. Germline loops: CDR1 MNHEY, CDR2 SVGAGI. Trimming took 2 bases from V and 4 from J; bases not matched to a gene: 8. This CDR3 region has 16 residues. The CDR3 spells CASSYGTVGWYNEQFF. The CDR3 region has the DNA TGTGCCAGCAGTTACGGGACAGTAGGGTGGTACAATGAGCAGTTCTTC.

This clonotype was detected ten times or more. The chain joins TRBV12-3 or TRBV12-4 to TRBJ2-1; 9 positions agree with TRBD2. The CDR3 covers 17 residues. The ends lost 0 bases at V and 12 bases at J; junction bases unmatched: 15. CDR3 bases: TGTGCCAGCAGTTTAGCGGCGGGAGGGGCCCACCTACAATGGCAGTTCTTC. It encodes CASSLAAGGAHLQWQFF.

J is TRBJ2-2 and V is TRBV6-1; weak D call: TRBD1 (5 bases). The CDR3 loop spans 11 amino acids. Trimming stripped 11 bases from V and 6 bases from J, with 10 bases between. Per germline, CDR1 MNHNS and CDR2 SASEGT. The CDR3 here is CASQGAGELFF. DNA of the CDR3: TGTGCCTCCCAAGGGGCCGGGGAGCTGTTTTTT.

The chain is built from TRBV28 and TRBJ2-6; no clear D. Between the trimmed V and J ends, which lost 5 bases and 4 bases, there was a span of 9 bases. Germline V gene data show CDR1 as MDHEN and CDR2 as SYDVKM. The CDR3 totals 14 residues. In DNA, the CDR3 is TGTGCCAGCAGTCCCAGGACCGGGGCCAACGTCCTGACTTTC. The encoded protein is CASSPRTGANVLTF.

The V call is TRBV2, the J call TRBJ2-5; 8 bases are a match to TRBD2. This CDR3 region has 13 residues. CDR1 SNHLY and CDR2 FYNNEI come from the germline V gene. V shed 10 bases, J shed 4 bases, and the junction held 8 bases outside the gene matches. The CDR3 sequence: CATARGVGETQYF. CDR3 nucleotide sequence: TGTGCCACCGCGCGGGGGGTCGGAGAGACCCAGTACTTC.

This clonotype has ten or more counts. The CDR3 DNA reads as TGTGCCAGCTCACCACTTCCAGATACGCAGTATTTT. This gives the protein CASSPLPDTQYF. The chain is built from TRBV18 and TRBJ2-3; D is uncertain. CDR3 length: 12 amino acids. V was cut by 1 base and J by 4 bases, with 3 bases left in between. The germline CDR1 and CDR2 sequences are KGHSH and LQKENI.

Turning to this clonotype: A junction end diverges from the germline sequence, so it may reflect a read error. The chain links TRBV3-1 to TRBJ2-6, with D unclear. The germline V gene has CDR1 LGHDT and CDR2 YNNKEL (reference sequence). CDR3 size: 15 residues. The CDR3 here is CASSRPKAGANVLTF. DNA for the CDR3: TGTGCCAGCAGCCGACCTAAGGCTGGTGCCAACGTCCTGACTTTC. Based on the CDR3 plus reference TRBV3-1 and TRBJ2-6, the full variable domain is DTAVSQTPKYLVTQMGNDKSIKCEQNLGHDTMYWYKQDSKKFLKIMFSYNNKELIINETVPNRFSPKSPDKAHLNLHINSLELGDSAVYFCASSRPKAGANVLTFGAGSRLTVL.

This clonotype was seen only once. The rearrangement uses TRBV7-2 and TRBJ2-1, with 12 bases lining up with TRBD2. Germline-derived CDR1 and CDR2 are SGHTA and FQGNSA. The CDR3 covers 15 residues. The trim removed 5 bases at V and 2 bases at J, leaving 1 base unmatched. The CDR3 is CTSSRTSGTYNEQFF. The CDR3 bases are TGTACCAGCAGCCGGACTAGCGGGACCTACAATGAGCAGTTCTTC.

A few counts support this clonotype. The chain employs TRBV2 and TRBJ2-4; tentatively, D is TRBD1 or TRBD2 (5 bases each). The CDR3 totals 12 residues. Germline lookup yields CDR1 SNHLY and CDR2 FYNNEI. With 8 bases removed from V and 6 bases from J, the gap between germline ends came to 11 bases. The CDR3 DNA follows: TGTGCCAGCCGGGACCGCTCAAACATTCAGTACTTC. Its protein product is CASRDRSNIQYF.

This clonotype was seen more than once but under ten times. The V call is TRBV3-1, the J call TRBJ2-3, with 10 positions matching TRBD2. V lost 1 base to trimming and J lost 5 bases; unmatched junction nucleotides: 6. Germline assignment: CDR1 LGHDT and CDR2 YNNKEL (reference sequence). CDR3 length equals 16 residues. The DNA of the CDR3 is TGTGCCAGCAGCCAAGGGGATAGCGGGAGGCTAGATACGCAGTATTTT. As protein: CASSQGDSGRLDTQYF.

As concerns this clonotype: A read error is possible here, since a much larger clone lies one base away. This sequence joins TRBV7-2 and TRBJ1-5; a possible D gene is TRBD1 (5 bases). CDR1 SGHTA and CDR2 FQGNSA come from the germline V gene. CDR3 length: 17 amino acids. This CDR3 reads CASSLGSGGVSNQPQQF. CDR3 nucleotides: TGTGCCAGCAGCCTCGGCTCGGGGGGGGTGAGCAATCAGCCCCAGCAGTTT. The full variable domain, in which reference TRBV7-2 and TRBJ1-5 provide the parts outside the CDR3, is GAGVSQSPSNKVTEKGKDVELRCDPISGHTALYWYRQSLGQGLEFLIYFQGNSAPDKSGLPSDRFSAERTGGSVSTLTIQRTQQEDSAVYLCASSLGSGGVSNQPQQFGDGTRLSIL.

This clonotype was observed a handful of times. The chain employs TRBV19 and TRBJ1-5; D remains ambiguous. Trimming removed 3 bases from V and 2 bases from J, with 20 bases in between. CDR3 length: 18 amino acids. Looked up from germline, CDR1 is LNHDA and CDR2 is SQIVND (reference sequence). CDR3 DNA: TGTGCCAGTAGTATGAACCCCCCAGGCCTGAGCGGCAATCAGCCCCAGCATTTT. It translates to CASSMNPPGLSGNQPQHF. Based on the CDR3 plus reference TRBV19 and TRBJ1-5, the full variable domain is DGGITQSPKYLFRKEGQNVTLSCEQNLNHDAMYWYRQDPGQGLRLIYYSQIVNDFQKGDIAEGYSVSREKKESFPLTVTSAQKNPTAFYLCASSMNPPGLSGNQPQHFGDGTRLSIL.

The chain recombines TRBV27 with TRBJ1-1; tentatively, D is TRBD1 (5 bases). V lost 4 bases to trimming and J lost 6 bases, with 15 bases between them. The germline gives CDR1 MNHEY, CDR2 SMNVEV (reference sequence). The CDR3 runs to 14 residues. This CDR3 reads CASSWGGTASEAFF. The CDR3 DNA reads TGTGCCAGCAGTTGGGGGGGGACGGCCTCTGAAGCTTTCTTT.

This clonotype was seen at least ten times. The CDR3 DNA reads TGTGCCAGCAGCTTAGCCGAAGTCAGACAAGTTTTCTTT. Translation: CASSLAEVRQVFF. V usage is TRBV7-2 and J usage is TRBJ1-1; D remains unclear. Trimming stripped 0 bases from V and 13 bases from J, with 15 bases between. The CDR3 consists of 13 residues. Germline assignment: CDR1 SGHTA and CDR2 FQGNSA.

This rearrangement joins TRBV20-1 to TRBJ1-2; a weak D match, TRBD1 (6 bases). The germline CDR1 and CDR2 sequences are DFQATT and SNEGSKA (reference sequence). V lost 0 bases and J lost 3, with 14 bases in between. The CDR3 spans 15 residues. CDR3 sequence: CSARDGGRADYGYTF. In DNA, the CDR3 is TGCAGTGCTAGAGACGGGGGCCGGGCGGACTATGGCTACACCTTC.

This chain uses TRBV6-1 with TRBJ1-1, with 7 bases identical to TRBD1. The trim removed 5 bases at V and 4 bases at J, leaving 4 bases unmatched. This CDR3 has 13 amino acids. Germline CDR1 is MNHNS and CDR2 is SASEGT. The CDR3 region is CASSTGTVTEAFF. CDR3 DNA sequence: TGTGCCAGCAGTACCGGGACAGTCACTGAAGCTTTCTTT.

The chain has TRBV7-6 and TRBJ2-5; D might be TRBD1 (5 bases). This CDR3 spans 13 amino acids. The germline V gene encodes CDR1 SGHVS and CDR2 FNYEAQ. V was cut by 5 bases and J by 8 bases, with 15 bases left in between. This CDR3 reads CASSARQQSTQYF. The CDR3 region has the DNA TGTGCCAGCAGCGCGAGACAGCAGTCAACCCAGTACTTC.

Concerning this clonotype itself: An end of the junction differs from the germline gene, which may be a read error. The V gene is TRBV2, the J gene TRBJ2-7; TRBD2 might be the D (7 bases). Germline V lookup: CDR1 SNHLY, CDR2 FYNNEI. The CDR3 is 15 residues long. As DNA, the CDR3 is TGTTCCAGCAGTGAGGGGGGGGGGGCTTACTACGGGCAGTACTTC. Translated: CSSSEGGGAYYGQYF.

This chain links TRBV28 with TRBJ1-3; D is ambiguous. Germline CDR1 reads MDHEN; CDR2 reads SYDVKM. The CDR3 has 15 amino acids. V shed 5 bases and J shed 0 bases, with 11 bases lying between them. The CDR3 DNA sequence: TGTGCCAGCAGTATGGGTTGGGACTCTGGAAACACCATATATTTT. The encoded protein is CASSMGWDSGNTIYF.

This clonotype was picked up a small number of times. The chain is built from TRBV12-3 or TRBV12-4 and TRBJ2-1; D possibly corresponds to TRBD1 (5 bases). V was shortened by 6 bases and J by 0 bases, with 21 bases between the two germline ends. The CDR3 spans 18 residues. CDR3 coding DNA: TGTGCCAGCAGCTTAAGGGGCCGACTCCGGAGCTCCTACAATGAGCAGTTCTTC. Its translation: CASSLRGRLRSSYNEQFF.

V and J are TRBV3-1 and TRBJ2-2; 8 nucleotides align to TRBD2. CDR1 is LGHDT and CDR2 is YNNKEL in the germline V gene (reference sequence). V dropped 1 base and J dropped 5; count of bases not matched to a gene: 6. CDR3 size: 16 residues. CDR3 in DNA: TGTGCCAGCAGCCAAGGCGGGGGGCGCGGGACCGGGGAGCTGTTTTTT. Amino acids: CASSQGGGRGTGELFF.